The 31 T cell receptor beta chains below come from one sample, sequenced in a study of T cells in Graves' hyperthyroidism and ophthalmopathy. Amplification targeted TCR beta CDR3 regions from RNA transcripts. In the first-round RT-PCR of the TCR CDR3, the HTBI primer set was used. TCRdb used MiXCR to reprocess the multiplex PCR reads, holding one entry per CDR3 protein. The top ten clones hold around a third of a sample with around 350,000 distinct CDR3 sequences, about a sixth of them seen once. Sequencing was carried out using blood. These receptors were taken from a woman in her 30s with Graves' hyperthyroidism that later progressed to Graves' ophthalmopathy.

In this sample, this clonotype turned up many times. J is TRBJ2-7 and V is TRBV5-1, with TRBD1 as a possible D gene (5 bases). The CDR3 length is 14 residues. Per the germline V gene, CDR1 is SGHRS and CDR2 is YFSETQ. The V end lost 3 bases, the J end lost 2 bases, and 12 bases lay between the germline ends. The CDR3 protein is CASSWTTEAYEQYF. In nucleotides, the CDR3 is TGCGCCAGCAGCTGGACGACAGAGGCCTACGAGCAGTACTTC.

CDR3 region: CATMLLAKNIQYF. The CDR3 DNA sequence: TGTGCCACCATGTTATTAGCCAAAAACATTCAGTACTTC. This chain joins TRBV28 and TRBJ2-4; D ambiguous. Germline V CDR1 and CDR2: MDHEN, SYDVKM. Trimming took off 10 bases at V and 0 bases at J, with 10 bases between the two ends. There are 13 residues in the CDR3. Using reference TRBV28 and TRBJ2-4 for the parts outside the CDR3, the full variable domain is DVKVTQSSRYLVKRTGEKVFLECVQDMDHENMFWYRQDPGLGLRLIYFSYDVKMKEKGDIPEGYSVSREKKERFSLILESASTNQTSMYLCATMLLAKNIQYFGAGTRLSVL.

At least ten counts were recorded for this clonotype. This chain uses TRBV27 with TRBJ2-7; 7 nucleotides line up with TRBD1. With 3 bases clipped from V and 3 bases from J, the junction kept 5 bases outside the gene matches. The CDR3 is 14 residues long. Germline lookup yields CDR1 MNHEY and CDR2 SMNVEV (reference sequence). This chain's CDR3 is CASSLAGGFYEQYF. The CDR3 coding sequence is TGTGCCAGCAGTTTGGCAGGGGGATTCTACGAGCAGTACTTC.

The rearrangement uses TRBV20-1 and TRBJ2-3; TRBD2 matches at 11 bases. With 4 bases clipped from V and 9 bases from J, the junction kept 12 bases outside the gene matches. The CDR3 covers 15 residues. Germline assignment: CDR1 DFQATT and CDR2 SNEGSKA (reference sequence). In DNA form, the CDR3 reads TGCAGTGCTATCTATCTAGCGGGGGGCGCAACCACGCAGTATTTT. Protein product: CSAIYLAGGATTQYF.

At least ten counts were recorded for this clonotype. The chain employs TRBV20-1 and TRBJ2-5, with TRBD2 matching 15 bases. V shed 5 bases and J 3 bases; nucleotides not matched to a gene: 13. The germline V gene encodes CDR1 DFQATT and CDR2 SNEGSKA (reference sequence). This CDR3 has 18 amino acids. This CDR3 reads CSAHDPGTSGGLEETQYF. The CDR3 nucleotides are TGCAGTGCTCACGACCCCGGGACTAGCGGGGGGCTAGAAGAGACCCAGTACTTC.

This clonotype occurred many times. The V and J genes are TRBV3-1 and TRBJ2-7, with D perhaps matching TRBD1 (8 bases). The V end was cut by 4 bases, the J end by 2 bases, with 21 bases between. This CDR3 spans 17 amino acids. The germline gives CDR1 LGHDT, CDR2 YNNKEL (reference sequence). This CDR3 is CASSPNRGTKKTYEQYF. The CDR3 coding sequence is TGTGCCAGCAGCCCCAACAGGGGGACTAAGAAAACCTACGAGCAGTACTTC.

This clonotype was recorded a few times. The chain couples TRBV5-6 to TRBJ2-7; D gene uncertain. V was trimmed by 0 bases and J by 3 bases, leaving 10 bases between them. The germline CDR1 and CDR2 sequences are SGHDT and YYEEEE. CDR3 length equals 14 residues. The chain's CDR3 is CASSLGVKSYEQYF. The CDR3, as DNA: TGTGCCAGCAGCTTGGGGGTCAAGAGCTACGAGCAGTACTTC.

CDR3 in DNA: TGTGCCAGTAGTATAGAATTACAGACCTATAGCAATCAGCCCCAGCATTTT. Amino acid sequence: CASSIELQTYSNQPQHF. The chain joins TRBV19 to TRBJ1-5; D is unresolved. The V and J ends lost 0 bases and 0 bases respectively, with 12 bases between them. Germline V CDR1 and CDR2: LNHDA, SQIVND (reference sequence). CDR3 length: 17 residues.

V is TRBV28 and J is TRBJ2-5; D may be TRBD2 (6 bases). This CDR3 has 14 amino acids. Germline V gene data show CDR1 as MDHEN and CDR2 as SYDVKM. The V end was cut by 2 bases, the J end by 1 base, with 8 bases between. This chain's CDR3 is CASSLMGGQETQYF. DNA for the CDR3: TGTGCCAGCAGTTTAATGGGGGGCCAAGAGACCCAGTACTTC.

This clonotype showed up many times. This chain uses TRBV28 with TRBJ2-3; TRBD2 matches at 8 bases. The CDR3 spans 16 residues. Germline values: CDR1 MDHEN, CDR2 SYDVKM. The ends lost 3 bases at V and 6 bases at J; junction bases unmatched: 11. Here the CDR3 DNA reads TGTGCCAGCAGTTTTTCCTGGCGCGGGGGGTGGGATACGCAGTATTTT. Its protein is CASSFSWRGGWDTQYF.

This clonotype was observed at least ten times. The chain joins TRBV15 to TRBJ2-1; 12 nucleotides align to TRBD2. There are 17 residues in the CDR3. The V and J ends lost 5 bases and 2 bases, in that order; junction bases with no gene match: 7. Germline assignment: CDR1 LNHNV and CDR2 YYDKDF (reference sequence). CDR3 residues: CATSPSSGRAPYNEQFF. As DNA, the CDR3 is TGTGCCACCAGCCCCTCTAGCGGGAGGGCCCCCTACAATGAGCAGTTCTTC.

V usage is TRBV6-1 and J usage is TRBJ1-2; 7 nucleotides align to TRBD1. This CDR3 has 16 amino acids. Germline CDR1 reads MNHNS; CDR2 reads SASEGT. V shed 6 bases and J 0 bases; nucleotides not matched to a gene: 10. The CDR3 DNA sequence: TGTGCCAGCAGAGACTTAACCGGGACAGCTAACTATGGCTACACCTTC. Protein: CASRDLTGTANYGYTF.

This clonotype was seen a few times. The chain couples TRBV20-1 to TRBJ1-2; D gene unclear. The V gene's germline CDR1 is DFQATT and CDR2 SNEGSKA (reference sequence). V was clipped by 0 bases and J by 0 bases, with 11 bases between them. This CDR3 is built from 15 residues. In DNA, the CDR3 is TGCAGTGCTAGAGATAGTGCGGGAACTAACTATGGCTACACCTTC. Amino acids: CSARDSAGTNYGYTF.

The V call is TRBV11-2, the J call TRBJ2-7; D might be TRBD2 (6 bases). The germline gives CDR1 SGHAT, CDR2 FQNNGV. V was trimmed by 1 base and J by 4 bases, leaving 14 bases between them. CDR3 length: 15 residues. CDR3: CASSLASGGPYEQYF. DNA for the CDR3: TGTGCCAGCAGCTTAGCCTCCGGGGGACCTTACGAGCAGTACTTC.

This clonotype was found many times. The J gene is TRBJ2-1, the V gene TRBV11-3, with TRBD2 matching over 16 bases. Unmatched junction bases numbered 11, after V lost 5 bases and J lost 7 bases. The CDR3 is 18 residues long. Germline CDR1 SGHNT, CDR2 YENEEA. The CDR3 region is CASSHGGLAGGPSNEQFF. CDR3 coding DNA: TGTGCCAGCAGCCACGGGGGACTAGCGGGAGGGCCAAGTAATGAGCAGTTCTTC.

This clonotype came up a few times. The chain has TRBV5-6 and TRBJ2-3; 8 bases line up with TRBD1. J lost 4 bases, V lost 5 bases, and 12 bases had no gene match. Germline V CDR1 and CDR2: SGHDT, YYEEEE. The CDR3 totals 16 residues. The CDR3 DNA reads as TGTGCCAGCAGACCCTCGAAGGACAGGGTCCCAGATACGCAGTATTTT. Its protein product is CASRPSKDRVPDTQYF.

Ten or more counts support this clonotype. The CDR3 bases are TGCAGTGGGACGAACCGGGGTTCTCCAACCTACGAGCAGTACTTC. Encoded protein: CSGTNRGSPTYEQYF. This chain joins TRBV20-1 and TRBJ2-7, with D possibly being TRBD2 (5 bases). The CDR3 has 15 amino acids. V lost 7 bases, J lost 2 bases, and 21 bases lay in between. Germline V gives CDR1 DFQATT, CDR2 SNEGSKA (reference sequence).

This clonotype was seen at least ten times. The V and J genes are TRBV7-9 and TRBJ2-2; a weak D match, TRBD2 (5 bases). Germline V gene sequence: CDR1 SEHNR, CDR2 FQNEAQ (reference sequence). Trimming left V 5 bases short and J 5 bases short, with 21 bases between. The CDR3 sequence is 17 residues long. The CDR3 protein is CASSTRNRASGTGELFF. As DNA, the CDR3 is TGTGCCAGCAGCACCCGCAACCGAGCCTCGGGGACCGGGGAGCTGTTTTTT.

In this sample, this clonotype turned up many times. V and J are TRBV2 and TRBJ2-7; no reliable D call. The CDR3 sequence is 13 residues long. CDR1 and CDR2 (germline): SNHLY, FYNNEI. Between the trimmed V and J ends, which lost 3 bases and 1 base, there was a span of 7 bases. CDR3 amino acids: CASSDEWSYEQYF. The CDR3 DNA reads as TGTGCCAGCAGTGATGAGTGGTCCTACGAGCAGTACTTC.

The chain has TRBV5-1 and TRBJ2-2; 8 nucleotides match TRBD2. The germline CDR1 and CDR2 sequences are SGHRS and YFSETQ. This CDR3 has 17 residues. J gave up 1 base and V 0 bases, and 5 bases lay outside the gene matches. CDR3 loop: CASSLEGSGVNTGELFF. Written as DNA, the CDR3 is TGCGCCAGCAGCTTGGAAGGTAGCGGGGTGAACACCGGGGAGCTGTTTTTT.

In its sample, this clonotype was seen many times. The chain uses TRBV12-3 or TRBV12-4 and TRBJ2-2, with TRBD2 identical over 11 bases. CDR3 length: 15 residues. V gave up 6 bases and J gave up 7 bases; unmatched junction bases: 7. The CDR3 is CASRGGTSGIGELFF. Written as DNA, the CDR3 is TGTGCCAGCAGGGGCGGGACTAGCGGTATCGGGGAGCTGTTTTTT.

At least ten counts were recorded for this clonotype. The V gene is TRBV11-2, the J gene TRBJ2-1; TRBD2 matches at 8 bases. Germline V gives CDR1 SGHAT, CDR2 FQNNGV. The CDR3 is 15 amino acids. Losses at the gene ends were 3 bases for V and 0 bases for J; bases not matched to a gene: 1. DNA of the CDR3: TGTGCCAGCAGCTTGGCGGGGGGCTCCTACAATGAGCAGTTCTTC. Translating it yields CASSLAGGSYNEQFF.

About this clonotype: A much larger clonotype is one base distant, so this may be a read error. V and J are TRBV5-1 and TRBJ1-1, with 7 bases identical to TRBD1. This CDR3 has 14 residues. With V trimmed by 3 bases and J by 0 bases, 2 bases remained unmatched. CDR1 SGHRS and CDR2 YFSETQ come from the germline V gene. The CDR3 spells CASSWDSLNTEAFF. For the CDR3, the DNA is TGCGCCAGCAGCTGGGACAGTTTGAACACTGAAGCTTTCTTT.

This clonotype was found many times. V is TRBV18 and J is TRBJ2-7; D ambiguous. CDR3 length: 12 amino acids. The germline V and J ends were trimmed by 4 bases and 5 bases, with 9 bases remaining between them. Per the germline V gene, CDR1 is KGHSH and CDR2 is LQKENI. Here the CDR3 reads CASSRQNNEQYF. DNA for the CDR3: TGTGCCAGCTCACGACAAAATAACGAGCAGTACTTC.

The table lists this clonotype with many counts. This chain uses TRBV27 with TRBJ2-1; TRBD2 is a possible D gene (5 bases). Trimming left V 6 bases short and J 0 bases short, with 9 bases between. This CDR3 region has 14 residues. CDR1 and CDR2 from the germline V gene are MNHEY and SMNVEV (reference sequence). The CDR3 spells CASSGEISYNEQFF. Written as DNA, the CDR3 is TGTGCCAGCAGCGGGGAGATCTCCTACAATGAGCAGTTCTTC.

This clonotype was observed a few times. This may come from a read error, since a much larger clone is one base off. V is TRBV10-3 and J is TRBJ2-1, with D possibly called TRBD1 or TRBD2 (5 bases each). Germline V gene sequence: CDR1 ENHRY, CDR2 SYGVKD. This CDR3 has 18 amino acids. V lost 3 bases to trimming and J lost 2 bases, with 20 bases between them. The CDR3 DNA is TGTGCCATCAGTGATACGATCTCGGACTGGGGCCCCTACAATGAGCAGTTCTTC. It translates to CAISDTISDWGPYNEQFF.

This clonotype was detected only a few times. V usage is TRBV7-3 and J usage is TRBJ2-1; 9 bases agree with TRBD2. CDR1 and CDR2 (germline): SGHTA, FQGTGA. This CDR3 contains 14 residues. V shed 2 bases, J shed 9 bases, and the junction held 5 bases outside the gene matches. Here the CDR3 DNA reads TGTGCCAGCAGCTTACTAGCGGGACGAGTTGAGCAGTTCTTC. Amino acid sequence: CASSLLAGRVEQFF.

This clonotype has a handful of counts. This chain links TRBV3-1 with TRBJ2-5, with TRBD1 matching over 9 bases. Per the germline V gene, CDR1 is LGHDT and CDR2 is YNNKEL (reference sequence). CDR3 size: 19 residues. V lost 2 bases to trimming and J lost 2 bases; unmatched junction nucleotides: 15. CDR3 in amino acids: CASSQMTGGLVTIQETQYF. DNA for the CDR3: TGTGCCAGCAGCCAAATGACAGGGGGGCTTGTTACGATACAAGAGACCCAGTACTTC.

This clonotype was recorded at least ten times. The chain combines TRBV10-3 with TRBJ2-7; TRBD1 aligns across 8 bases. CDR1 is ENHRY and CDR2 is SYGVKD in the germline V gene. The V segment lost 7 bases and the J segment 1 base; nucleotides outside the gene matches: 18. This CDR3 is 18 amino acids long. The CDR3, as DNA: TGTGCCATCATAGGGGTTCAGGGGGCGTGGGAGAAGTCCTACGAGCAGTACTTC. Translation: CAIIGVQGAWEKSYEQYF.

This clonotype was detected ten times or more. The V call is TRBV20-1, the J call TRBJ2-5; D unresolved. The CDR3 totals 14 residues. Germline V gene sequence: CDR1 DFQATT, CDR2 SNEGSKA (reference sequence). V shed 4 bases and J shed 4 bases, with 16 bases lying between them. The CDR3 nucleotides read TGCAGTGCTACCGCTTCGTTTGGGGTAGAGACCCAGTACTTC. This codes for CSATASFGVETQYF.

This clonotype was seen more than once but under ten times. The rearrangement links TRBV10-3 to TRBJ1-2; the match to TRBD1 covers 8 bases. The CDR3 length is 13 residues. The germline gives CDR1 ENHRY, CDR2 SYGVKD. The V segment lost 4 bases and the J segment 4 bases; nucleotides outside the gene matches: 2. CDR3 sequence reads: CAISGTGSYGYTF. CDR3 nucleotides: TGTGCCATCAGTGGGACAGGGAGCTATGGCTACACCTTC.